This T cell receptor beta chain derives from a study of blood T cell repertoires in COVID-19. About the research overall: COVID-19 samples, acute and convalescent, were from the United States, Italy and Spain. T cells, B-cell-depleted T cells, or PBMCs provided the cDNA or gDNA that served as material.

Germline CDR1 reads SGDLS; CDR2 reads YYNGEE. This CDR3 comprises 14 residues. V shed 3 bases and J 5 bases; nucleotides not matched to a gene: 4. Per the study methods: Researchers report that nucleated cell counts were estimated from reference gene primer amplification. Profiled with immunoSEQ multiplex PCR; TCRdb holds only in-frame clones, not every one. From that table come the V and J calls and clone size; the DNA was used to work out D and trimming. The table has tens of thousands of clones, roughly 78% seen once. Source material: peripheral blood. The chain joins TRBV9 to TRBJ1-2; 10 bases map to TRBD1. The sequence came from a woman in her 70s with acute or convalescent COVID-19. CDR3 protein: CASSAGTGVYGYTF. In nucleotides, the CDR3 is TGTGCCAGCAGCGCGGGGACAGGGGTATATGGCTACACCTTC.